This T cell receptor beta chain was found in a study of CD8 T cells in Susac syndrome. V was clipped by 0 bases and J by 3 bases, with 7 bases between them. This CDR3 region has 13 residues. Germline V gives CDR1 SGDLS, CDR2 YYNGEE. The authors carried out high-throughput sequencing of TCR beta. They applied it to CD8+ and CD4+ T cells obtained from blood. An input of roughly 0.5 to 1 ug of RNA was subjected to reverse transcription using random hexamers. immunoSEQ multiplex PCR amplified TCR beta CDR3 across 54 Vbeta, 13 Jbeta. TCRdb reanalysed the immunoSEQ multiplex PCR reads using MiXCR and keeps one entry per CDR3 protein. The data contain 150,000 to 160,000 distinct CDR3 sequences, 95% of them seen just once; the ten biggest clones take up about 0.15%.

The sample comprised CD8+ T cells from PBMCs. The sequence came from a human donor with multiple sclerosis. The V and J genes are TRBV9 and TRBJ2-7; D remains ambiguous. CDR3 DNA sequence: TGTGCCAGCAGCGTAGCGCCGGGCTACGAGCAGTACTTC. It is translated as CASSVAPGYEQYF.